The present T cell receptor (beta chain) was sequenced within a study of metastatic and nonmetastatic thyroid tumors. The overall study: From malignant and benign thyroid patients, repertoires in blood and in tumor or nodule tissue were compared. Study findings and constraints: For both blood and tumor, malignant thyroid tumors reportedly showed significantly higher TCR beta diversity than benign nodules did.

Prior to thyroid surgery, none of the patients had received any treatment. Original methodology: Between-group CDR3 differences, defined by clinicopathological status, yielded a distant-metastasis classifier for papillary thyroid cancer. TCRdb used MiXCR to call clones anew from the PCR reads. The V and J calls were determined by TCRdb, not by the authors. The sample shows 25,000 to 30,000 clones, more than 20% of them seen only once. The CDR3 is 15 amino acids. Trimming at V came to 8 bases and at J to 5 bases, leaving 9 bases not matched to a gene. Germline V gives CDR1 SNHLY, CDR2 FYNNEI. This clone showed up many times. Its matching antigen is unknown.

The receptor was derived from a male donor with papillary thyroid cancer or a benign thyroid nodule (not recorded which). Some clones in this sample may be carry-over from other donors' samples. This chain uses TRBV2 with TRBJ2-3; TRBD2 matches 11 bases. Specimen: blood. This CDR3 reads CASRKLAGGGDTQYF. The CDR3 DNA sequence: TGTGCCAGCCGGAAATTAGCGGGGGGGGGAGATACGCAGTATTTT.